These 22 T cell receptor beta chains came from one sample sequenced in a study of CXCR3-negative and CXCR3-positive naive CD8 T cells. The libraries of TRB cDNA were prepared using 5' RACE with UMI labels. Reanalyzing the 5' RACE reads, TCRdb keeps one entry per CDR3 protein, without DNA. The specimen's table records about 48,000 distinct CDR3 sequences. The sequenced sample was memory CD8+ T cells from blood. The receptors derive from a human donor in good health. Some clones in this sample may be carry-over from other donors' samples.

V usage is TRBV6-5 and J usage is TRBJ2-7; absent DNA, TCRdb's TRBD1 call cannot be checked. The germline gives CDR1 MNHEY, CDR2 SVGAGI. The CDR3 extends over 14 amino acids. The CDR3: CASRQTGWAYEQYF.

Here the CDR3 reads CASSQEARGEQYF. The chain recombines TRBV14 with TRBJ2-7; TCRdb designates TRBD1, a call that cannot be tested without DNA. The CDR3 loop spans 13 amino acids. The germline V gene encodes CDR1 SGHDN and CDR2 FVKESK.

V is TRBV12-3 or TRBV12-4 and J is TRBJ1-5; absent DNA, TCRdb's TRBD1 call cannot be checked. The CDR3 is made up of 15 amino acids. CDR3 region: CASSFGQGGNQPQHF.

J is TRBJ1-6 and V is TRBV20-1; lacking DNA, the TRBD1 call made by TCRdb goes unchecked. The CDR3 loop spans 14 amino acids. CDR1 and CDR2 from the germline V gene are DFQATT and SNEGSKA (reference sequence). CDR3: CSVGSLGGSSPLHF.

The chain links TRBV28 to TRBJ2-7; the D gene TCRdb calls, TRBD1, cannot be checked with no DNA. Germline CDR1 MDHEN, CDR2 SYDVKM. The CDR3 spans 15 residues. This CDR3 reads CASSFTGETNYEQYF.

The rearrangement uses TRBV7-2 and TRBJ1-6. Germline values: CDR1 SGHTA, CDR2 FQGNSA. There are 15 residues in the CDR3. CDR3 amino acids: CASSLGPVAGSPLHF.

CDR3: CASSYLRDSGTDTQYF. The chain employs TRBV14 and TRBJ2-3; checking the TCRdb D call of TRBD1 is not possible without DNA. CDR1 is SGHDN, CDR2 FVKESK, per germline. This CDR3 has 16 residues.

The J gene is TRBJ2-3, the V gene TRBV12-3 or TRBV12-4; TCRdb gives TRBD1 as the D gene, but with no DNA this cannot be confirmed. The CDR3 loop spans 18 amino acids. The CDR3 sequence: CASSLERGGYTSTDTQYF.

The CDR3 loop reads CASGEGNQPQHF. The chain couples TRBV6-5 to TRBJ1-5. Per germline, CDR1 MNHEY and CDR2 SVGAGI. The CDR3 extends over 12 amino acids.

V and J are TRBV28 and TRBJ2-5. CDR3 length: 15 residues. From germline, CDR1 is MDHEN and CDR2 SYDVKM. CDR3 sequence: CASSLSANEEETQYF. The variable domain in full, completed from reference TRBV28 and TRBJ2-5, reads DVKVTQSSRYLVKRTGEKVFLECVQDMDHENMFWYRQDPGLGLRLIYFSYDVKMKEKGDIPEGYSVSREKKERFSLILESASTNQTSMYLCASSLSANEEETQYFGPGTRLLVL.

This rearrangement joins TRBV7-9 to TRBJ2-2; TCRdb outputs TRBD2, but without DNA this stays unchecked. The germline gives CDR1 SEHNR, CDR2 FQNEAQ (reference sequence). The length of the CDR3 is 17 residues. CDR3 sequence: CASRPAGAGGPAGELFF.

The chain recombines TRBV2 with TRBJ2-2; as DNA is missing, the TRBD1 call by TCRdb cannot be tested. This CDR3 is built from 16 residues. Germline V gives CDR1 SNHLY, CDR2 FYNNEI. The CDR3 here is CASSEPGAANTGELFF.

The chain is built from TRBV6-6 and TRBJ2-2. The CDR3 is made up of 13 amino acids. Looked up from germline, CDR1 is MNHNY and CDR2 is SVGAGI (reference sequence). The CDR3 is CASSYSVAGELFF.

The chain combines TRBV13 with TRBJ2-7; absent DNA, TCRdb's TRBD2 call cannot be checked. The germline V gene has CDR1 PRHDT and CDR2 FYEKMQ (reference sequence). The CDR3 is 14 residues long. The CDR3 sequence is CASSSSTSRYEQYF.

This chain joins TRBV15 and TRBJ1-4; TCRdb lists TRBD1, though no DNA is available to test this call. Germline loops: CDR1 LNHNV, CDR2 YYDKDF (reference sequence). The CDR3 consists of 15 residues. The CDR3 protein is CATSRGPLGDPKLFF.

The chain couples TRBV7-2 to TRBJ2-7; TCRdb's assignment of TRBD1 cannot be checked, as there is no DNA. The CDR3 has 14 amino acids. CDR1 and CDR2 (germline): SGHTA, FQGNSA. Here the CDR3 reads CASSSRDRLYEQYF.

The chain uses TRBV20-1 and TRBJ2-1. The CDR3 consists of 11 residues. Germline loops: CDR1 DFQATT, CDR2 SNEGSKA (reference sequence). The CDR3 reads CSASISNEQFF.

The chain is built from TRBV9 and TRBJ1-5; there is no DNA to check the TCRdb D call of TRBD1. CDR1 and CDR2 from the germline V gene are SGDLS and YYNGEE. The CDR3 contains 14 residues. CDR3 residues: CASSHGTVGQPQHF.

The chain joins TRBV12-3 or TRBV12-4 to TRBJ1-5; no DNA is available, so the TRBD1 call from TCRdb remains unchecked. CDR3 length: 16 residues. The CDR3: CASSLSRDRGDQPQHF.

The chain has TRBV12-3 or TRBV12-4 and TRBJ2-3; as DNA is missing, the TRBD1 call by TCRdb cannot be tested. This CDR3 has 13 amino acids. CDR3 protein: CASTGVGEDTQYF.

The chain links TRBV20-1 to TRBJ2-1; TCRdb returns TRBD1, unconfirmable since there is no DNA. The CDR3 length is 15 residues. Looked up from germline, CDR1 is DFQATT and CDR2 is SNEGSKA (reference sequence). Here the CDR3 reads CSAATGGSSYNEQFF.

This CDR3 is CASTTRSRDTQYF. The rearrangement joins TRBV19 to TRBJ2-3; TCRdb's D call of TRBD2 is untestable without DNA. Germline V gene data show CDR1 as LNHDA and CDR2 as SQIVND (reference sequence). The CDR3 covers 13 residues.